This T cell receptor beta chain was recorded in a study of memory CD4+ T cells and cytomegalovirus serostatus (dated by TCRdb to the late 2010s). Some background on the complete study: A total of about 35 healthy Belgian adults, of whom 9 were CMV seropositive and about 24 were CMV seronegative, were included in the cohort. The study sequenced CD4+ memory TCRbeta repertoires of a Belgian cohort with known cytomegalovirus serostatus to replicate a published TCR-based CMV serostatus classifier.

With respect to this clone: What antigen it recognizes has not been identified. Per-base qualities were not stored, and no clone one base away is much larger.

A FACSAria II was used to sort memory CD4+ T cells, defined as single viable CD3+CD4+CD8-CD45RO+ cells. CMV serostatus was assessed using a Roche Elecsys assay, by which serum IgG against CMV pp150, pp28, p38 and p52 was detected. Once the samples were thawed, total CD4+ T cells were enriched through positive selection using CD4 magnetic microbeads. The samples came from a different study that was designed specifically to examine the CD4+ T cell memory repertoire. Peripheral blood mononuclear cells were isolated and cryopreserved according to standard operating procedures, and serum was kept at -80 degrees C. The staining relied on CD3-PerCP (BW264/56), CD4-APC (RPA-T4), CD45RO-PE (UCHT1) and CD8-Pacific Orange (3B5) antibodies, and Sytox blue was used to exclude non-viable cells. The Quick-DNA Microprep Kit was used to extract genomic DNA from the sorted cells. TCRbeta DNA was amplified with the immunoSEQ hsTCRbeta kit following the manufacturer's protocol. TCRbeta libraries were sequenced on an Illumina MiSeq instrument. On the study's bioinformatics: Removing out-of-frame sequences left a few million distinct TCRbeta sequences, an average of roughly 68,000 per individual. Each individual was scored using the number of roughly 150 previously reported CMV-associated TCRbeta sequences that the individual carried and the total number of productive distinct TCRbeta sequences. A beta-binomial model was reimplemented in Python, and scikit-learn random forests with default parameters were trained on data from the US cohort. Classifier performance on the Belgian cohort was reported as the median AUC with percentile confidence intervals calculated over 10,000 bootstrap iterations. The table was pulled from immuneACCESS by TCRdb, which kept in-frame rearrangements only. Such tables lose some clones; where checked, under half of the loss comes from unresolved V genes, and the rest has no known cause. D and trimming come from the DNA, and the V and J calls and clone size come from that table. The sample records tens of thousands of clones, about 80% of which are singletons. 1.5% to 2% of the sample is held by the ten biggest clonotypes.

Study-wide findings and limitations: Only CD4+CD45RO+ memory cells were sequenced, in contrast to the original study, in which naive and memory CD4+ and CD8+ populations were covered. Of around 160 previously reported CMV-associated TCRbeta sequences, 67 appeared in the CD4+ memory repertoires, each in one to five individuals. For CMV serostatus prediction, a median bootstrapped AUC of about 0.94 was reached with the original framework, and a median bootstrapped AUC of approximately 0.89 was reached with a US-trained random forest. The results were interpreted as suggesting that the CMV-associated TCR signature is largely present in the CD4+ memory repertoire. The original-framework classifier achieved a median bootstrapped AUC of approximately 0.94 with a 95% CI of 0.76-1.00 on the Belgian cohort.

CDR1 and CDR2 (SGHRS, YFSETQ) derive from the germline V gene. Germline trimming amounts to 2 bases on V and 8 bases on J, with 9 as the count of junction bases outside the gene matches. The CDR3 runs 15 amino acids, cysteine and phenylalanine included. The kept DNA is CDR3 alone, 45 bases in frame from the first base. Specimen: memory CD4+ T cells from blood. Recombination connected TRBV5-1 to TRBJ2-1, with 8 bases aligning to TRBD2. This clonotype was sampled from an adult in good health and CMV-seronegative. The bases are TGCGCCAGCAGCTTTCAGCGGGGGTCTGAGGATGAGCAGTTCTTC. Its protein is CASSFQRGSEDEQFF.